The 15 T cell receptor beta chains reported below all come from one sample, sequenced in a study of T cell repertoires in cytomegalovirus infection. TCRdb ran MiXCR on the reads and lists one entry per CDR3 protein. The table has 350,000 to 550,000 distinct CDR3 sequences, 31% seen once. The sequenced sample was PBMCs. These receptor sequences come from a human donor in good health (CMV status not recorded). Some clones in this sample may be carry-over from other donors' samples.

This clonotype has at least ten counts. The gene calls are TRBV7-6 and TRBJ2-2; a weak D match, TRBD2 (6 bases). CDR1 SGHVS and CDR2 FNYEAQ come from the germline V gene. V was clipped by 5 bases and J by 4 bases, with 11 bases between them. The CDR3 is made up of 14 amino acids. CDR3 sequence (DNA): TGTGCCAGCAGCCCGAAAGCGGGCACCGGGGAGCTGTTTTTT. This translates into CASSPKAGTGELFF.

This clonotype turned up a few times. The gene calls are TRBV12-3 or TRBV12-4 and TRBJ2-2, with 8 bases matching TRBD1. The ends lost 3 bases at V and 2 bases at J; junction bases unmatched: 2. The CDR3 is 15 residues long. The CDR3 spells CASSFGTGNTGELFF. CDR3 coding DNA: TGTGCCAGCAGTTTCGGGACAGGCAACACCGGGGAGCTGTTTTTT.

The V and J genes are TRBV5-1 and TRBJ1-1, with TRBD1 matching over 8 bases. Trimming cost V 3 bases and J 9 bases; bases outside gene matches: 4. The CDR3 runs to 12 residues. Germline V gene data show CDR1 as SGHRS and CDR2 as YFSETQ. CDR3 sequence reads: CASSSGGNQAFF. CDR3 nucleotides: TGCGCCAGCAGCTCAGGGGGCAATCAAGCTTTCTTT.

This clonotype was picked up many times. The chain recombines TRBV20-1 with TRBJ2-1, with D possibly matching TRBD2 (6 bases). Germline CDR1 reads DFQATT; CDR2 reads SNEGSKA (reference sequence). CDR3 length: 15 residues. V lost 1 base and J lost 6, with 16 bases in between. CDR3 in amino acids: CSARVKEGLSNEQFF. CDR3 bases: TGCAGTGCTAGAGTTAAGGAGGGGTTGAGCAATGAGCAGTTCTTC.

The rearrangement uses TRBV7-2 and TRBJ2-1; 8 nucleotides agree with TRBD2. This CDR3 comprises 14 residues. Trimming removed 5 bases from V and 6 bases from J; junction bases left unmatched: 6. Germline assignment: CDR1 SGHTA and CDR2 FQGNSA. CDR3 region: CASSPWTSLNEQFF. Written as DNA, the CDR3 is TGTGCCAGCAGCCCATGGACTAGCCTCAATGAGCAGTTCTTC. Full variable domain (rest looked up from reference TRBV7-2 and TRBJ2-1): GAGVSQSPSNKVTEKGKDVELRCDPISGHTALYWYRQSLGQGLEFLIYFQGNSAPDKSGLPSDRFSAERTGGSVSTLTIQRTQQEDSAVYLCASSPWTSLNEQFFGPGTRLTVL.

In its sample, this clonotype was seen many times. This rearrangement joins TRBV4-1 to TRBJ1-2, with TRBD1 identical over 8 bases. CDR1 and CDR2 (germline): MGHRA, YSYEKL. The CDR3 runs to 14 residues. V lost 1 base and J lost 7; bases outside the gene matches: 5. In nucleotides, the CDR3 is TGCGCCAGCAGCCAAGCGTCCGACAGGGGTGGCTACACCTTC. It codes for CASSQASDRGGYTF.

J is TRBJ1-1 and V is TRBV25-1; no reliable D call. The germline V and J ends were trimmed by 5 bases and 3 bases, with 7 bases remaining between them. Per the germline V gene, CDR1 is MGHDK and CDR2 is SYGVNS. The CDR3 totals 12 residues. For the CDR3, the DNA is TGTGCCAGCAGTTTCGCATACACTGAAGCTTTCTTT. Residues: CASSFAYTEAFF.

Only a few counts were recorded for this clonotype. The rearrangement links TRBV19 to TRBJ1-1; no definite D call. The germline gives CDR1 LNHDA, CDR2 SQIVND (reference sequence). The CDR3 totals 13 residues. V was clipped by 3 bases and J by 2 bases, with 7 bases between them. The CDR3 DNA follows: TGTGCCAGTAGTATTAACAGAAACACTGAAGCTTTCTTT. Its translation is CASSINRNTEAFF.

The rearrangement links TRBV7-2 to TRBJ1-6; D ambiguous. V was clipped by 5 bases and J by 7 bases, with 18 bases between them. Germline assignment: CDR1 SGHTA and CDR2 FQGNSA. The CDR3 is 16 residues long. The CDR3 protein is CASSVDGPGVNSPLHF. The DNA for the CDR3 is TGTGCCAGCAGCGTCGACGGGCCAGGAGTAAATTCACCCCTCCACTTT.

The V gene is TRBV12-3 or TRBV12-4, the J gene TRBJ2-2, with D perhaps TRBD2 (5 bases). The CDR3 is 17 amino acids. Trimming shortened V by 5 bases and J by 3 bases, and 19 bases separated the two germline ends. The CDR3 bases are TGTGCCAGCAGTGGACCGAGAGGGCTAGCCGACACCGGGGAGCTGTTTTTT. This encodes CASSGPRGLADTGELFF.

The chain couples TRBV14 to TRBJ1-2; 9 bases are shared with TRBD1. Germline CDR1 and CDR2: SGHDN and FVKESK. V lost 5 bases and J lost 0; bases outside the gene matches: 13. There are 18 residues in the CDR3. The CDR3 loop reads CASSSTRDRAESNYGYTF. The DNA for the CDR3 is TGTGCCAGCAGCTCAACGCGGGACAGGGCCGAATCTAACTATGGCTACACCTTC.

The chain joins TRBV6-1 to TRBJ1-6, with D possibly matching TRBD1 (6 bases). There are 15 residues in the CDR3. V was cut by 6 bases and J by 5 bases, with 14 bases left in between. The germline CDR1 and CDR2 sequences are MNHNS and SASEGT. Here the CDR3 DNA reads TGTGCCAGCAGACGTTCGGGACAAAATAATTCACCCCTCCACTTT. Translated: CASRRSGQNNSPLHF.

The chain joins TRBV3-1 to TRBJ2-2, with D perhaps matching TRBD1 (6 bases). V lost 4 bases and J 0 bases, leaving 30 bases between the germline ends. CDR1 is LGHDT and CDR2 is YNNKEL in the germline V gene (reference sequence). The CDR3 consists of 22 residues. Written as DNA, the CDR3 is TGTGCCAGCAGCCCCGACTACAGGGTCCGCAGACGGAAAGTCGCGAACACCGGGGAGCTGTTTTTT. This codes for CASSPDYRVRRRKVANTGELFF.

This clonotype was detected only once. This chain connects TRBV6-1 to TRBJ2-5; 7 bases match TRBD2. Germline V gene lookup returns CDR1 MNHNS and CDR2 SASEGT. The J segment lost 3 bases and the V segment lost 6 bases, leaving 4 bases of the junction unmatched. The CDR3 consists of 13 residues. CDR3: CASRAGVEETQYF. The CDR3, as DNA: TGTGCCAGCAGGGCGGGGGTTGAAGAGACCCAGTACTTC.

As to this clonotype: Since a much larger clone is just one base distant, this may be a read error. The chain is built from TRBV5-6 and TRBJ1-3; D remains ambiguous. Trimming left V 2 bases short and J 0 bases short, with 6 bases between. The CDR3 extends over 14 amino acids. Per germline, CDR1 SGHDT and CDR2 YYEEEE. CDR3 region: CASSFDHSGNTIYF. Written as DNA, the CDR3 is TGTGCCAGCAGCTTCGACCACTCTGGAAACACCATATATTTT.